The following is a T cell receptor (beta chain) sequence with its context. Sequencing used immunoSEQ multiplex PCR; TCRdb keeps in-frame clones, though not all of them. The sample lists hundreds of thousands of clones; around two thirds were seen once. CDR3 size: 12 residues. Germline V CDR1 and CDR2: SNHLY, FYNNEI. Trimming removed 4 bases from V and 4 bases from J, with 7 bases in between. The sample is drawn from a study of shared clonotypes between healthy human individuals. The sequenced sample was memory CD4+ T cells sorted from blood. Subset indicated: CD45RA-negative fraction. The chain links TRBV2 to TRBJ1-1; D gene unclear. This sequence was found in a man aged 30 to 39 in good health. CDR3 sequence: CASSVDGTEAFF. The CDR3 DNA reads TGTGCCAGCAGTGTTGACGGCACTGAAGCTTTCTTT.